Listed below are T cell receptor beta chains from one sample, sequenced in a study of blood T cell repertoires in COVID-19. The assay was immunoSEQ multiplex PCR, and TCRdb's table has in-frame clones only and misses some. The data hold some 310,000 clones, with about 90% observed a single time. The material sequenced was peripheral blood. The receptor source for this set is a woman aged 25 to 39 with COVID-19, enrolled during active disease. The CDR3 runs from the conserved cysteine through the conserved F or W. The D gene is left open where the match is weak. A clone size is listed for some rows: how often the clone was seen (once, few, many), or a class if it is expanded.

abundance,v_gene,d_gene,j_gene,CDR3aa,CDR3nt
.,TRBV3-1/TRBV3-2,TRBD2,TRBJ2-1,CASRTSGNNEQFF,TGTGCCAGCAGAACTAGCGGGAACAATGAGCAGTTCTTC
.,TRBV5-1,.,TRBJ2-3,CASSISSTDTQYF,TGCGCCAGCAGCATTTCTAGCACAGATACGCAGTATTTT
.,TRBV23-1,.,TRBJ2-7,CASSQSGAGGGSYEQYF,TGCGCCAGCAGTCAATCTGGGGCAGGGGGAGGCTCCTACGAGCAGTACTTC
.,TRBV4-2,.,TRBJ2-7,CASSQDGLAYEQYF,TGTGCCAGCAGCCAAGATGGTCTAGCCTACGAGCAGTACTTC
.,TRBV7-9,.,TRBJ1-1,CASRYETWGHTEAFF,TGTGCCAGCAGGTACGAAACATGGGGGCATACTGAAGCTTTCTTT
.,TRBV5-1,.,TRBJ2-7,CASSLSGGVIYEQYF,TGCGCCAGCAGCTTGTCGGGGGGCGTTATCTACGAGCAGTACTTC
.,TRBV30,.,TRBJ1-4,CAWSGGGGYNEKLFF,TGTGCCTGGAGTGGGGGAGGTGGCTATAATGAAAAACTGTTTTTT
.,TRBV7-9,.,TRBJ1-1,CASSLAQGVAFF,TGTGCCAGCAGCTTAGCCCAGGGTGTAGCTTTCTTT
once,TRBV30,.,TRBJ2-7,CAWSTSGAYEQYF,TGTGCCTGGAGTACCAGCGGAGCCTACGAGCAGTACTTC
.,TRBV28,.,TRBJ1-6,CASSPTSNNSPLHF,TGTGCCAGCAGTCCCACCAGTAATAATTCACCCCTCCACTTT
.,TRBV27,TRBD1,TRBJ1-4,CASTSPRGTGSEKLFF,TGTGCCAGCACCTCCCCCCGGGGGACAGGGAGTGAAAAACTGTTTTTT
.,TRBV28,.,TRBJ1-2,CASSKRGRGGYTF,TGTGCCAGCAGCAAGCGAGGGAGGGGTGGCTACACCTTC
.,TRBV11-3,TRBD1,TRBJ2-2,CASSTGQLSGELFF,TGTGCCAGCAGTACGGGACAGCTCTCCGGGGAGCTGTTTTTT
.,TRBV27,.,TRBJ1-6,CASSSHRVEPLHF,TGTGCCAGCAGTTCGCACAGGGTGGAACCCCTCCACTTT